This T cell receptor beta chain was captured in a study of cytomegalovirus exposure and HLA in healthy donors. Study observations and caveats: For presence/absence analyses, sequencing depth was assumed to be roughly uniform across donors. A later look showed TCR association rates differing by HLA locus, highest for DRB1 and lowest for HLA-C.

Concerning this clone: Its antigen is still unknown.

V was pared by 4 bases and J by 9 bases, with 11 bases between. The CDR3 contains 12 residues. Germline loops: CDR1 SGHTA, CDR2 FQGNSA. The PCR used 60 Vbeta and 13 Jbeta primers. TCRdb keeps only in-frame clones here, not all; method: immunoSEQ multiplex PCR. This sample has some 100,000 clones; 69% occur once, and the top ten carry around 5.4%. The sequence came from a woman in her 70s in good health and CMV-seropositive. This rearrangement joins TRBV7-2 to TRBJ2-3, with a possible D match to TRBD2 (5 bases). The specimen was PBMCs. The CDR3 DNA is TGTGCCAGCAGCTCTCTAGCACTCACGCAGTATTTT. Translating it yields CASSSLALTQYF.